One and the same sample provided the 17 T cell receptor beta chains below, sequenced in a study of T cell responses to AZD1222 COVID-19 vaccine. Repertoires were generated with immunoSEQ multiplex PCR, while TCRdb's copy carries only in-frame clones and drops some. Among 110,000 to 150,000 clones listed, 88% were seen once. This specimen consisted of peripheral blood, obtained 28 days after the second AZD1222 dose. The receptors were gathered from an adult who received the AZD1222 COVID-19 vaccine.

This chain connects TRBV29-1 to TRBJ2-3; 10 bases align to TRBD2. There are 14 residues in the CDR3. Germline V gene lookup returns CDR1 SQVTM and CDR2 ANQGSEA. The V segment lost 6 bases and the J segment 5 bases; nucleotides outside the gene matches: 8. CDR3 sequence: CSVRTSGVGDTQYF. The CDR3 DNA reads TGCAGCGTCAGAACTAGCGGGGTCGGAGATACGCAGTATTTT.

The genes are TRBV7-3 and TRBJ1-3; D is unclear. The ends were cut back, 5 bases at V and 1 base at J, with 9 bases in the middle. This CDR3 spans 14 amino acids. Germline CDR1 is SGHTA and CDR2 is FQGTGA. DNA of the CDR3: TGTGCCAGCAGCCTGACCTCGTCTGGAAACACCATATATTTT. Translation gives CASSLTSSGNTIYF.

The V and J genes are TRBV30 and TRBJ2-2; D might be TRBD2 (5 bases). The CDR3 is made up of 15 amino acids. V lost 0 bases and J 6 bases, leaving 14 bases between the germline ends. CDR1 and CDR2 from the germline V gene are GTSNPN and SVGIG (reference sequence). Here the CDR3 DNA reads TGTGCCTGGAGTGTGTCGGGGTTGGGAGCCGGGGAGCTGTTTTTT. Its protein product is CAWSVSGLGAGELFF.

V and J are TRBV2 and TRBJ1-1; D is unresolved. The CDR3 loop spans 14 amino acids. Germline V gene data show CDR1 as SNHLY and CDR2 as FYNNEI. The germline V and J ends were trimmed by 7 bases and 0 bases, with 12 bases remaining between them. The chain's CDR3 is CASTTEGLNTEAFF. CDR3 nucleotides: TGTGCCAGCACAACGGAAGGGTTGAACACTGAAGCTTTCTTT.

The CDR3 DNA sequence: TGTGCCACCCCGCGAGGACAGTCTTACGAGCAGTACTTC. Encoded protein: CATPRGQSYEQYF. The V call is TRBV24-1, the J call TRBJ2-7; perhaps TRBD1 as D (6 bases). Trimming left V 9 bases short and J 4 bases short, with 15 bases between. Germline V CDR1 and CDR2: KGHDR, SFDVKD. This CDR3 spans 13 amino acids.

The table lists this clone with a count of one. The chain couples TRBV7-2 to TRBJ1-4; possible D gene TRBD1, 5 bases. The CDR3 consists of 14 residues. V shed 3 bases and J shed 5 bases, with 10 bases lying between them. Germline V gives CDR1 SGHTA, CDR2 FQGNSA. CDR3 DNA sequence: TGTGCCAGCAGCTTGGGCAGGGTAAATGAAAAACTGTTTTTT. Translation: CASSLGRVNEKLFF. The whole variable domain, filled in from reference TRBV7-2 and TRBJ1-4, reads GAGVSQSPSNKVTEKGKDVELRCDPISGHTALYWYRQSLGQGLEFLIYFQGNSAPDKSGLPSDRFSAERTGGSVSTLTIQRTQQEDSAVYLCASSLGRVNEKLFFGSGTQLSVL.

As DNA, the CDR3 is TGTGCCAGCAGCCCTGGAGGACGGAGGTCACCCCTCCACTTT. Protein sequence: CASSPGGRRSPLHF. The rearrangement links TRBV27 to TRBJ1-6; no definite D call. CDR3 length: 14 residues. V was pared by 6 bases and J by 10 bases, with 16 bases between. Germline V lookup: CDR1 MNHEY, CDR2 SMNVEV (reference sequence).

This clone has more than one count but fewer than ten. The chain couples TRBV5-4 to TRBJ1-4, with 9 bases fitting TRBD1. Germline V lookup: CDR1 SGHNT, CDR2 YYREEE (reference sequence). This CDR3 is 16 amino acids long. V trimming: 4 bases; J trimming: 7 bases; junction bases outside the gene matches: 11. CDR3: CASSPHIQGASEKLFF. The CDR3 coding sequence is TGTGCCAGCAGCCCCCATATACAGGGGGCGAGTGAAAAACTGTTTTTT.

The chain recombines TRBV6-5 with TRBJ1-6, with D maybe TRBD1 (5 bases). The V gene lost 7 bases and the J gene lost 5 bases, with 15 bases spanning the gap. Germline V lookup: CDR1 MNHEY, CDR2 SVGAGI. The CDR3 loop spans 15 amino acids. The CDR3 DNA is TGTGCCAGCATGGGCCAGGGCGTGGATAATTCACCCCTCCACTTT. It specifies CASMGQGVDNSPLHF.

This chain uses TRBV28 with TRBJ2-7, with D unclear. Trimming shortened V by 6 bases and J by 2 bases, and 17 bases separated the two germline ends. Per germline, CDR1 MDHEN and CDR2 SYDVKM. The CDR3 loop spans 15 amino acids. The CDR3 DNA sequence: TGTGCCAGCAGCGAGTCGATTCAATTAACCTACGAGCAGTACTTC. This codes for CASSESIQLTYEQYF.

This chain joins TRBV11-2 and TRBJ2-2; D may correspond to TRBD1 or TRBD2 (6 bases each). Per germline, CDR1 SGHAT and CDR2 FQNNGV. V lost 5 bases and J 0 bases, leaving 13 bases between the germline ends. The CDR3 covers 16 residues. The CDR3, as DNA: TGTGCCAGCAGCCGAGGGAGGACAGCGAACACCGGGGAGCTGTTTTTT. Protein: CASSRGRTANTGELFF.

The CDR3 loop reads CSVDGRGTTNEQFF. Here the CDR3 DNA reads TGCAGCGTTGATGGAAGAGGGACTACCAATGAGCAGTTCTTC. This rearrangement joins TRBV29-1 to TRBJ2-1, with 7 bases that match TRBD2. This CDR3 is built from 14 residues. Germline values: CDR1 SQVTM, CDR2 ANQGSEA. The ends lost 3 bases at V and 6 bases at J; junction bases unmatched: 8.

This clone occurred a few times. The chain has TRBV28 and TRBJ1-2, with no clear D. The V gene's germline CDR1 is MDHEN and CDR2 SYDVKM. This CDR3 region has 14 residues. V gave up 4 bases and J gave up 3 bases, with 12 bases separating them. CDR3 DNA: TGTGCCAGCAGTTCCCCCGGGCGGGACTATGGCTACACCTTC. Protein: CASSSPGRDYGYTF.

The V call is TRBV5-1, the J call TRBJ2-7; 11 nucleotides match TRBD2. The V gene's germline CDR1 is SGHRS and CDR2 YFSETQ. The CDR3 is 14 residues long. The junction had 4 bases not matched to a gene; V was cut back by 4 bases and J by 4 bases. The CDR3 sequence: CASSQGLAVYEQYF. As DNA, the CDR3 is TGCGCCAGCAGCCAGGGACTAGCGGTTTACGAGCAGTACTTC.

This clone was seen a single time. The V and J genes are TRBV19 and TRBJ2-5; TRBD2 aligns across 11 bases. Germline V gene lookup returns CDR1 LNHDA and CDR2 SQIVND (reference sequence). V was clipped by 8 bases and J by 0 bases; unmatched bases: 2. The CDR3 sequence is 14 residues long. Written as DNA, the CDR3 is TGTGCCAGTGCGACTAGCGGGGACCAAGAGACCCAGTACTTC. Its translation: CASATSGDQETQYF.

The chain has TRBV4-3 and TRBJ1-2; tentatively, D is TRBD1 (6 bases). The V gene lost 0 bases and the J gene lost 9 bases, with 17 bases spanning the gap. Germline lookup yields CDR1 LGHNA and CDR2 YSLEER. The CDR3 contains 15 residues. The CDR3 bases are TGCGCCAGCAGCCAAGATGGGGGCCTGGAGTTCAGCTACACCTTC. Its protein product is CASSQDGGLEFSYTF.

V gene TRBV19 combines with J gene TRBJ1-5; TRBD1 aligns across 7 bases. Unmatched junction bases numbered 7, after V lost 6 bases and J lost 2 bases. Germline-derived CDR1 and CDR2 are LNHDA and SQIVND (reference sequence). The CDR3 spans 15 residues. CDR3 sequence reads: CASSPRGAGNQPQHF. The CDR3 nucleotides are TGTGCCAGTAGCCCCAGGGGGGCCGGCAATCAGCCCCAGCATTTT. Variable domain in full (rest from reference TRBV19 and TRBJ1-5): DGGITQSPKYLFRKEGQNVTLSCEQNLNHDAMYWYRQDPGQGLRLIYYSQIVNDFQKGDIAEGYSVSREKKESFPLTVTSAQKNPTAFYLCASSPRGAGNQPQHFGDGTRLSIL.